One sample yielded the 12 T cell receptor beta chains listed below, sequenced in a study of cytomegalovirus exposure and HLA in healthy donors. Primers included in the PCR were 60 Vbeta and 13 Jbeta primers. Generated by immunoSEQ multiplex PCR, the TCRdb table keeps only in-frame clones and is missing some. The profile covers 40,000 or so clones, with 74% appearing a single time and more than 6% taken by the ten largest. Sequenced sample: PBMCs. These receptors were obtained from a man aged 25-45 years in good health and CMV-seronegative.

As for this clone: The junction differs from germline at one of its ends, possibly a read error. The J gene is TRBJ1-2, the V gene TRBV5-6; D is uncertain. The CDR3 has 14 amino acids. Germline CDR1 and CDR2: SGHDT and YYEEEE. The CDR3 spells CASSLDRGDVGYPF. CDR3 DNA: TGTGCCAGCAGCTTGGATCGGGGTGATGTTGGCTACCCCTTC.

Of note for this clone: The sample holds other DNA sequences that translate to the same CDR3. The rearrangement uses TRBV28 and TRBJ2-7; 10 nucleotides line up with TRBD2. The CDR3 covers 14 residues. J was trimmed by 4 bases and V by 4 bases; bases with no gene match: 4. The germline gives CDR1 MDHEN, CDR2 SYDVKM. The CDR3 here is CASSSLAGLYEQYF. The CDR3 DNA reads TGTGCCAGCAGTTCACTAGCGGGGTTATACGAGCAGTACTTC. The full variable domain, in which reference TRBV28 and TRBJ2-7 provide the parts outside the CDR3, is DVKVTQSSRYLVKRTGEKVFLECVQDMDHENMFWYRQDPGLGLRLIYFSYDVKMKEKGDIPEGYSVSREKKERFSLILESASTNQTSMYLCASSSLAGLYEQYFGPGTRLTVT.

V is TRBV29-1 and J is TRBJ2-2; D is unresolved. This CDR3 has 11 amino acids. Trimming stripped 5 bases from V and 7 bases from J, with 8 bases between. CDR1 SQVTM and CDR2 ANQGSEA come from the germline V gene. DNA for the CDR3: TGCAGCGTTTTGAGCTACGGGGAGCTGTTTTTT. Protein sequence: CSVLSYGELFF.

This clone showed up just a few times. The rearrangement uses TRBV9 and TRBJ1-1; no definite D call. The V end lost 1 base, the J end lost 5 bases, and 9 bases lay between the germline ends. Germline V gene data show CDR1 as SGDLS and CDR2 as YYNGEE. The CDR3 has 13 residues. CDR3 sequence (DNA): TGTGCCAGCAGCGTAAGTTCGGGAACTGAAGCTTTCTTT. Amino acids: CASSVSSGTEAFF.

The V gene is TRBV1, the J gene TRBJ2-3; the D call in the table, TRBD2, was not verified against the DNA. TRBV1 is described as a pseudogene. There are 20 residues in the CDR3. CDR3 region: CTVNAGLPDHNNPSTDTQYF. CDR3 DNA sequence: TGCACCGTCAACGCGGGACTGCCTGATCACAACAATCCTAGCACAGATACGCAGTATTTT.

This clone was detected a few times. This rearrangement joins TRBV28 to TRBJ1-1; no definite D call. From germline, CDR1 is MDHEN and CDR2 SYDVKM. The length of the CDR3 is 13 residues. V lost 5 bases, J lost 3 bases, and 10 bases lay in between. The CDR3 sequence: CASSPQTDTEAFF. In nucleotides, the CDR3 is TGTGCCAGCAGTCCCCAAACAGACACTGAAGCTTTCTTT.

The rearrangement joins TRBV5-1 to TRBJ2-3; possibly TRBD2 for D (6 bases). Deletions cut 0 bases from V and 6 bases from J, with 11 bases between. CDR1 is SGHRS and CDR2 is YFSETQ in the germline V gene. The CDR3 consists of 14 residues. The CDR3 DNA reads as TGCGCCAGCAGCTTGGGGTGGGGGGACGATACGCAGTATTTT. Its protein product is CASSLGWGDDTQYF.

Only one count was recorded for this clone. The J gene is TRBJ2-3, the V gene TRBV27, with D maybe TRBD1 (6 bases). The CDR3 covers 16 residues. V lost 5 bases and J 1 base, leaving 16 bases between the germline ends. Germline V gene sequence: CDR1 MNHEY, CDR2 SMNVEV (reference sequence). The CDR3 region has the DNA TGTGCCAGCAGTACCTACAGGGTGGGCGGCACAGATACGCAGTATTTT. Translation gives CASSTYRVGGTDTQYF.

CDR3 protein: CASSPDLGTIETQYF. DNA for the CDR3: TGTGCCAGCTCACCAGATTTAGGGACAATAGAGACCCAGTACTTC. The chain has TRBV18 and TRBJ2-5, with D perhaps TRBD1 (6 bases). The CDR3 contains 15 residues. Germline V CDR1 and CDR2: KGHSH, LQKENI. Deletions cut 2 bases from V and 4 bases from J, with 14 bases between. Supplemented by reference TRBV18 and TRBJ2-5, the full variable domain reads NAGVMQNPRHLVRRRGQEARLRCSPMKGHSHVYWYRQLPEEGLKFMVYLQKENIIDESGMPKERFSAEFPKEGPSILRIQQVVRGDSAAYFCASSPDLGTIETQYFGPGTRLLVL.

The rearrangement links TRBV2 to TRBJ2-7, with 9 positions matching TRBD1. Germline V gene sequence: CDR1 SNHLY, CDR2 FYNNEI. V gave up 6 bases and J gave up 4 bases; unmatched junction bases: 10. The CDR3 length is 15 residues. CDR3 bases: TGTGCCAGCAGACTTACGGGACAGGGTCTATACGAGCAGTACTTC. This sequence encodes CASRLTGQGLYEQYF.

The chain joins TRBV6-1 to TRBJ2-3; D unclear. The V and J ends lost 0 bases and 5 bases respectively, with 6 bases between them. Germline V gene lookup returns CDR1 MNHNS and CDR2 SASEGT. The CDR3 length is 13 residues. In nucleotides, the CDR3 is TGTGCCAGCAGTGAAGCGTCACAAGATACGCAGTATTTT. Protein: CASSEASQDTQYF.

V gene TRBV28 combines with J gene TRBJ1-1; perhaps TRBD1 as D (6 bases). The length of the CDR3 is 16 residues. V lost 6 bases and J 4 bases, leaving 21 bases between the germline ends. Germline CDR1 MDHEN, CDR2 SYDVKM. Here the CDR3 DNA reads TGTGCCAGCAGCCCAACATACAGGGTTATTGTCACTGAAGCTTTCTTT. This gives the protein CASSPTYRVIVTEAFF. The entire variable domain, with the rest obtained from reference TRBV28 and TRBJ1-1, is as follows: DVKVTQSSRYLVKRTGEKVFLECVQDMDHENMFWYRQDPGLGLRLIYFSYDVKMKEKGDIPEGYSVSREKKERFSLILESASTNQTSMYLCASSPTYRVIVTEAFFGQGTRLTVV.